The 20 T cell receptor beta chains below come from one sample, sequenced in a study of regulatory T cells in long-lasting Graves disease. Investigators prepared the TCR beta libraries by applying iRepertoire HTBI primers and Arm-PCR of CDR3 regions. TCRdb ran MiXCR on the multiplex PCR reads and lists one entry per CDR3 protein. The sample consists of fewer than 500,000 distinct CDR3 sequences, around 15% of them appearing once. Regarding time point: newly diagnosed GD, antithyroid drugs for less than 3 months. The TCR library was prepared using RNA isolated from PBMCs. These data were likewise used in another study, on T cells in Graves' hyperthyroidism and ophthalmopathy.

Sequences were derived from peripheral blood mononuclear cells (PBMCs), sampled at new diagnosis, from a patient treated with antithyroid drugs. All receptors derive from a man aged 40-55 years with Graves disease.

The table lists this clonotype with many counts. The chain recombines TRBV27 with TRBJ1-1; maybe TRBD1 (5 bases). Trimming cost V 0 bases and J 4 bases, with 15 bases left between them. Germline CDR1 and CDR2: MNHEY and SMNVEV (reference sequence). The CDR3 has 16 residues. In nucleotides, the CDR3 is TGTGCCAGCAGTTTATCGGGCTCAGGGAGTTCCACTGAAGCTTTCTTT. Residues: CASSLSGSGSSTEAFF.

This clonotype was found a few times. CDR3 residues: CASSQGRRSTDTQYF. CDR3 DNA: TGTGCCAGCAGCCAAGGCAGGCGAAGCACAGATACGCAGTATTTT. The chain carries TRBV14 and TRBJ2-3; D unresolved. The ends were cut back, 1 base at V and 0 bases at J, with 8 bases in the middle. The CDR3 consists of 15 residues. The germline V gene has CDR1 SGHDN and CDR2 FVKESK.

This clonotype was recorded many times. The CDR3 here is CASSPTGRSEQYF. For the CDR3, the DNA is TGCGCCAGCAGCCCAACCGGGAGGTCCGAGCAGTACTTC. This chain links TRBV5-1 with TRBJ2-7; 7 positions match TRBD2. The germline V gene has CDR1 SGHRS and CDR2 YFSETQ. CDR3 length: 13 amino acids. The V gene end was trimmed by 4 bases and the J gene end by 6 bases; junction bases not matched to a gene: 7.

On this clonotype: A much larger clone differs by one base, so this may be a read error. This chain uses TRBV3-1 with TRBJ2-7; D not certain. The CDR3 consists of 11 residues. CDR1 is LGHDT, CDR2 YNNKEL, per germline (reference sequence). Trimming stripped 3 bases from V and 6 bases from J, with 6 bases between. In DNA, the CDR3 is TGTGCCAGCAGCCACGGTAGCGAGCAGTACTTC. This gives the protein CASSHGSEQYF.

Ten or more counts support this clonotype. This rearrangement joins TRBV28 to TRBJ2-1, with 7 bases aligning to TRBD1. This CDR3 contains 17 residues. Per germline, CDR1 MDHEN and CDR2 SYDVKM. J gave up 2 bases and V 7 bases, and 14 bases lay outside the gene matches. The CDR3 DNA sequence: TGTGCCAGCACCCCCCCCGGGAAGGGGGCGCCCTACAATGAGCAGTTCTTC. Protein product: CASTPPGKGAPYNEQFF.

The J gene is TRBJ2-1, the V gene TRBV5-4, with a tentative D call TRBD1 (5 bases). Germline V gives CDR1 SGHNT, CDR2 YYREEE (reference sequence). Trimming pared 4 bases from V and 7 bases from J, leaving 21 bases between. This CDR3 has 16 residues. CDR3 sequence (DNA): TGTGCCAGCAGCACCCCGGGCAGACAGATTAAAAATGAGCAGTTCTTC. Translating it yields CASSTPGRQIKNEQFF.

This clonotype was seen at least ten times. This rearrangement joins TRBV27 to TRBJ2-5; 13 bases line up with TRBD2. The V and J ends lost 7 bases and 5 bases, in that order; junction bases with no gene match: 13. The CDR3 contains 17 residues. Germline V gene lookup returns CDR1 MNHEY and CDR2 SMNVEV (reference sequence). The CDR3 loop is CASTPRLAGGTGETQYF. CDR3 DNA: TGTGCCAGCACCCCACGACTAGCGGGAGGTACGGGGGAGACCCAGTACTTC.

This clonotype showed up just a few times. The chain combines TRBV5-1 with TRBJ1-2; maybe TRBD1 (5 bases). The CDR3 covers 15 residues. V lost 5 bases, J lost 2 bases, and 16 bases lay in between. In germline, CDR1 is SGHRS, CDR2 YFSETQ. CDR3 region: CASRLDTQGNYGYTF. As DNA, the CDR3 is TGCGCCAGCAGGCTTGACACGCAGGGAAACTATGGCTACACCTTC.

The chain employs TRBV2 and TRBJ2-5; TRBD2 matches at 9 bases. J was trimmed by 5 bases and V by 7 bases; bases with no gene match: 11. Per germline, CDR1 SNHLY and CDR2 FYNNEI. This CDR3 contains 15 residues. DNA for the CDR3: TGTGCCAGCAATTTAGCGGGAGATGTCGTGGAGACCCAGTACTTC. This codes for CASNLAGDVVETQYF.

The chain couples TRBV27 to TRBJ2-1; weak D call: TRBD2 (7 bases). Per germline, CDR1 MNHEY and CDR2 SMNVEV (reference sequence). The CDR3 has 11 amino acids. V shed 11 bases and J shed 9 bases, with 14 bases lying between them. CDR3 sequence reads: CAASGGFEQFF. The CDR3 nucleotides are TGTGCCGCCTCGGGGGGCTTTGAGCAGTTCTTC.

The chain joins TRBV7-8 to TRBJ1-2, with 7 bases matching TRBD1. Trimming at V came to 5 bases and at J to 0 bases, leaving 9 bases not matched to a gene. Germline CDR1 reads SGHVS; CDR2 reads FQNEAQ. This CDR3 is 16 amino acids long. CDR3 sequence: CASSRQTGAPNYGYTF. DNA of the CDR3: TGTGCCAGCAGCCGCCAAACAGGGGCCCCTAACTATGGCTACACCTTC. Drawing the rest from reference TRBV7-8 and TRBJ1-2, the complete variable domain is GAGVSQSPRYKVAKRGQDVALRCDPISGHVSLFWYQQALGQGPEFLTYFQNEAQLDKSGLPSDRFFAERPEGSVSTLKIQRTQQEDSAVYLCASSRQTGAPNYGYTFGSGTRLTVV.

This clonotype was recorded at least ten times. The rearrangement uses TRBV20-1 and TRBJ2-1; a weak D match, TRBD2 (6 bases). With 2 bases removed from V and 0 bases from J, the gap between germline ends came to 11 bases. The length of the CDR3 is 15 residues. Germline-derived CDR1 and CDR2 are DFQATT and SNEGSKA (reference sequence). The CDR3 here is CSARYGGSSYNEQFF. The CDR3 DNA is TGCAGTGCTAGATACGGGGGTAGCTCCTACAATGAGCAGTTCTTC.

About this clonotype itself: Because it lacks the conserved phenylalanine or tryptophan at the end, this CDR3 is likely a read error. The chain carries TRBV6-2 or TRBV6-3 and TRBJ2-7; D perhaps matches TRBD2 (5 bases). V was trimmed by 2 bases and J by 3 bases, leaving 11 bases between them. The CDR3 has 14 residues. Germline V CDR1 and CDR2: MNHEY, SVGEGT. The CDR3 DNA follows: TGTGCCAGCAGTTACACTAGGGTGAGCTACGAGCAGTACCTC. This sequence encodes CASSYTRVSYEQYL.

The gene calls are TRBV5-1 and TRBJ2-6, with 8 bases matching TRBD1. Germline assignment: CDR1 SGHRS and CDR2 YFSETQ. The CDR3 extends over 17 amino acids. V was clipped by 4 bases and J by 3 bases; unmatched bases: 9. For the CDR3, the DNA is TGCGCCAGCAGCCAAGAGGACAGGGCGTATGGGGCCAACGTCCTGACTTTC. The encoded protein is CASSQEDRAYGANVLTF.

This clonotype has a count of ten or more. The rearrangement links TRBV7-3 to TRBJ2-1, with TRBD2 matching over 10 bases. Trimming cost V 2 bases and J 10 bases; bases outside gene matches: 2. The CDR3 spans 13 residues. CDR1 is SGHTA, CDR2 FQGTGA, per germline. CDR3: CASSLLAGGEQFF. CDR3 nucleotide sequence: TGTGCCAGCAGCTTATTAGCGGGAGGCGAGCAGTTCTTC. The variable domain in full, with the rest retrieved from reference TRBV7-3 and TRBJ2-1, is GAGVSQTPSNKVTEKGKYVELRCDPISGHTALYWYRQSLGQGPEFLIYFQGTGAADDSGLPNDRFFAVRPEGSVSTLKIQRTERGDSAVYLCASSLLAGGEQFFGPGTRLTVL.

This clonotype was recorded many times. The V call is TRBV27, the J call TRBJ2-2; TRBD1 matches 8 bases. The germline gives CDR1 MNHEY, CDR2 SMNVEV (reference sequence). J lost 1 base, V lost 1 base, and 2 bases had no gene match. This CDR3 comprises 16 residues. The CDR3 nucleotides read TGTGCCAGCAGTTTATGGACAGGGCGGAACACCGGGGAGCTGTTTTTT. Protein: CASSLWTGRNTGELFF.

This clonotype was counted at least ten times. The genes are TRBV5-1 and TRBJ2-6, with D perhaps TRBD2 (5 bases). Trimming pared 4 bases from V and 2 bases from J, leaving 7 bases between. This CDR3 contains 14 residues. The V gene's germline CDR1 is SGHRS and CDR2 YFSETQ. CDR3 in amino acids: CASSTGTGANVLTF. The CDR3 nucleotides are TGCGCCAGCAGCACGGGAACTGGGGCCAACGTCCTGACTTTC.

Ten or more counts support this clonotype. The gene calls are TRBV6-2 or TRBV6-3 and TRBJ2-5; 9 bases fit TRBD2. The germline gives CDR1 MNHEY, CDR2 SVGEGT. CDR3 length equals 15 residues. The CDR3 reads CAARTSDGARETQYF. In nucleotides, the CDR3 is TGTGCTGCGAGGACTAGCGATGGCGCCCGAGAGACCCAGTACTTC.

This clonotype was picked up a small number of times. Germline is not matched at one junction end, which may reflect a read error. The chain is built from TRBV5-1 and TRBJ1-6; D perhaps matches TRBD1 (5 bases). The CDR3 sequence is 15 residues long. Germline V gene sequence: CDR1 SGHRS, CDR2 YFSETQ. The CDR3 sequence is CASSLVGHRNSPLHF. The CDR3, as DNA: TGTGCCAGCAGCTTGGTCGGACACCGAAATTCACCCCTCCACTTT.

CDR3 DNA: TGTGCCAGCAGCCAAGCAAGAAATCTCTACGAGCAGTACTTC. As protein: CASSQARNLYEQYF. The chain is built from TRBV3-1 and TRBJ2-7; D remains ambiguous. V lost 1 base and J 3 bases, leaving 10 bases between the germline ends. The germline CDR1 and CDR2 sequences are LGHDT and YNNKEL (reference sequence). This CDR3 spans 14 amino acids.